This T cell receptor (beta chain) was documented in a study of radiotherapy plus CTLA-4 blockade in lung cancer. Whole-study context: With approximately 33% of patients having disease control, objective responses were seen in about 19%. Whole-study results and caveats: Clones of tumor-derived TCRs expanded in blood after radiotherapy plus ipilimumab.

Germline assignment: CDR1 SQVTM and CDR2 ANQGSEA. Trimming stripped 8 bases from V and 2 bases from J, with 20 bases between. This CDR3 has 15 amino acids. With regard to this clone: Its target is not known.

Sequenced by immunoSEQ multiplex PCR; TCRdb stores in-frame clones only, minus some. The sample lists under 50,000 clones, just over 85% occurring once. This TCR came from a human donor with non-small cell lung cancer whose response to radiotherapy plus ipilimumab could not be evaluated. The chain combines TRBV29-1 with TRBJ2-3; D call uncertain. Here the sequenced sample was peripheral blood, taken from a patient treated with radiotherapy plus ipilimumab. DNA for the CDR3: TGCAGCTCCCGAGGTCTGTGGTTATCCACAGATACGCAGTATTTT. Translating it yields CSSRGLWLSTDTQYF.